This is a list of T cell receptor beta chains from one sample in a study of blood T cell repertoires in COVID-19. Some clones are missing from TCRdb's copy, which holds only in-frame ones; the method was immunoSEQ multiplex PCR. Of 68,000 or so clones detected, around 88% appear once; the ten largest clones hold 6.4%. The material sequenced was peripheral blood. Receptors were obtained from a woman aged 65 to 85 with acute or convalescent COVID-19. Each CDR3 is given with its conserved first and last residue. A D gene is named only where the DNA matches it firmly. Size is omitted from some rows. Given values are once, few, many or a class for expanded clones.

v_call,d_call,clone_size,j_call,cdr3_length,cdr3_nt,cdr3_aa
TRBV3-1/TRBV3-2,TRBD2,NA,TRBJ2-1,12,TGTGCCTGCCGACTAGCGGCTGCTGAGCAGTTCTTC,CACRLAAAEQFF
TRBV10-3,NA,NA,TRBJ1-4,14,TGTGCCATCAGTCCGACAGTGGAGAGGGAAAAACTGTTTTTT,CAISPTVEREKLFF
TRBV28,NA,NA,TRBJ1-5,15,TGTGCCAGCAGCTTTAGGGGGTTCAGCAATCAGCCCCAGCATTTT,CASSFRGFSNQPQHF
TRBV28,NA,NA,TRBJ1-5,15,TGTGCCAGCAGTTTCCCTCGGGGAGGAAATCAGCCCCAGCATTTT,CASSFPRGGNQPQHF
TRBV30,TRBD1,NA,TRBJ1-2,12,TGTGCCTGGGGGGACAGGGGTTATGGCTACACCTTC,CAWGDRGYGYTF
TRBV7-2,NA,NA,TRBJ2-7,15,TGTGCCAGCAGCTTACAGGGCTTGAGCTCCTACGAGCAGTACTTC,CASSLQGLSSYEQYF
TRBV29-1,TRBD1,NA,TRBJ2-4,19,TGCAGCGCCGGTTATACCGGGACAGGGGCTACGACGGCCAAAAACATTCAGTACTTC,CSAGYTGTGATTAKNIQYF
TRBV29-1,NA,NA,TRBJ1-5,15,TGCAGCGTTGCGGAGAGTGTAGGGGGTAATCAGCCCCAGCATTTT,CSVAESVGGNQPQHF
TRBV6-5,NA,NA,TRBJ1-1,13,TGTGCCAGCACCCCACGGGGTTGGACTGAAGCTTTCTTT,CASTPRGWTEAFF
TRBV25-1,NA,NA,TRBJ1-1,11,TGTGCCAGCATCTCCGGGACTGAAGCTTTCTTT,CASISGTEAFF
TRBV11-2,TRBD1,NA,TRBJ2-1,14,TGTGCCAGCAGCTCGGACAGGCGCTACAATGAGCAGTTCTTC,CASSSDRRYNEQFF
TRBV7-3,TRBD1,NA,TRBJ1-1,17,TGTGCCAGCAGCTTAGGAGGACAGGGGGAGCTAGGCACTGAAGCTTTCTTT,CASSLGGQGELGTEAFF
TRBV5-1,TRBD1,once,TRBJ2-7,14,TGCGCCAGCAGCTTACCGGGACAGACCTACGAGCAGTACTTC,CASSLPGQTYEQYF
TRBV18,TRBD1,once,TRBJ1-2,13,TGTGCCAGCTCACGTCGACAGGGCGATGGCTACACCTTC,CASSRRQGDGYTF
TRBV19,NA,NA,TRBJ1-5,14,TGTGCCAGTAACAGGGCCCCTTCAGATCAGCCCCAGCATTTT,CASNRAPSDQPQHF
TRBV9,TRBD2,NA,TRBJ2-3,15,TGTGCCAGCAAACCCGGCGGGAGGGGCACAGATACGCAGTATTTT,CASKPGGRGTDTQYF
TRBV7-3,NA,NA,TRBJ1-6,14,TGTGCCAGCAGCTTAAGGGGGCAGGGTTCACCCCTCCACTTT,CASSLRGQGSPLHF
TRBV7-9,NA,NA,TRBJ1-5,15,TGTGCCAGCAGCCAGGGAGCATCCGGGAGTCAGCCCCAGCATTTT,CASSQGASGSQPQHF
TRBV4-1,TRBD1,NA,TRBJ2-3,16,TGCGCCAGCAGCCAGGCCCCGGGACAGGTGACAGATACGCAGTATTTT,CASSQAPGQVTDTQYF
TRBV20-1,TRBD1,once,TRBJ2-7,15,TGCAGTGCTAGTTCCGTACAGGGGGGAGACTACGAGCAGTACTTC,CSASSVQGGDYEQYF
TRBV7-2,NA,NA,TRBJ2-1,15,TGTGCCAGCAGCTACGGGGGTAGCTCCTACAATGAGCAGTTCTTC,CASSYGGSSYNEQFF
TRBV2,TRBD2,NA,TRBJ2-2,16,TGTGCCAGCAGCGTTCTAGCGGGAGGGGGCCGAGGGGAGCTGTTTTTT,CASSVLAGGGRGELFF
TRBV5-4,TRBD2,NA,TRBJ2-7,15,TGTGCCAGCAGCTCCGGGGGGACTAGCGGGTACGAGCAGTACTTC,CASSSGGTSGYEQYF
TRBV27,NA,NA,TRBJ1-6,13,TGTGCCAGCAGTTTACGGCTAGAATCACCCCTCCACTTT,CASSLRLESPLHF
TRBV18,NA,NA,TRBJ1-5,16,TGTGCCAGCTCACCAAACGACCCTGGAGGCAATCAGCCCCAGCATTTT,CASSPNDPGGNQPQHF
TRBV3-1/TRBV3-2,NA,NA,TRBJ2-6,15,TGTGCCAGCAGCCAAGGGGGCGCTGGGGCCAACGTCCTGACTTTC,CASSQGGAGANVLTF
TRBV7-2,NA,once,TRBJ1-1,12,TGTGCCAGCAGCTTTTCTTCCACTGAAGCTTTCTTT,CASSFSSTEAFF
TRBV28,NA,NA,TRBJ1-2,12,TGTGCCAGCAGTTTATCTCTCGGGGGCTACACCTTC,CASSLSLGGYTF